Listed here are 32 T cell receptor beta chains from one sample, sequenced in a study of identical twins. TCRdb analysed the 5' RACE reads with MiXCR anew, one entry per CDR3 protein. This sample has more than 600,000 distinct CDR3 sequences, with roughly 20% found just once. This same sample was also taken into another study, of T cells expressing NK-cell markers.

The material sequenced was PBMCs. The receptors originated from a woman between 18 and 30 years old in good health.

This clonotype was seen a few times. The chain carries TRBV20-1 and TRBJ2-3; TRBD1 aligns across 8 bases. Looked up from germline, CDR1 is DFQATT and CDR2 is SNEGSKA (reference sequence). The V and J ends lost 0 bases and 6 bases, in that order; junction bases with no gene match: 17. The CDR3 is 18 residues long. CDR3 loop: CSARDLMAGGRDADTQYF. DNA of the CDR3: TGCAGTGCTAGAGATTTAATGGCAGGGGGCCGGGATGCGGATACGCAGTATTTT.

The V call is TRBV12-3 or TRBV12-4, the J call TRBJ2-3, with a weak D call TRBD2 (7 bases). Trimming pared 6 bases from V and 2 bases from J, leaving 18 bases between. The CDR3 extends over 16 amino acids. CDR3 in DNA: TGTGCCAGCAGCCCCCGGGGTGCGGGGGCCACAGATACGCAGTATTTT. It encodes CASSPRGAGATDTQYF.

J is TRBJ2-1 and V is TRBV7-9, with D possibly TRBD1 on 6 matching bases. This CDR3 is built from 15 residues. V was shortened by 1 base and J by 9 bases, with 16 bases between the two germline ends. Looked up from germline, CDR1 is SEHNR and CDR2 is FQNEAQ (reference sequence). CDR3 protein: CASSLGGQGNREQFF. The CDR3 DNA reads TGTGCCAGCAGCTTAGGAGGTCAGGGGAATCGTGAGCAGTTCTTC. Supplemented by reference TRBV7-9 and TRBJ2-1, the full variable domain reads DTGVSQNPRHKITKRGQNVTFRCDPISEHNRLYWYRQTLGQGPEFLTYFQNEAQLEKSRLLSDRFSAERPKGSFSTLEIQRTEQGDSAMYLCASSLGGQGNREQFFGPGTRLTVL.

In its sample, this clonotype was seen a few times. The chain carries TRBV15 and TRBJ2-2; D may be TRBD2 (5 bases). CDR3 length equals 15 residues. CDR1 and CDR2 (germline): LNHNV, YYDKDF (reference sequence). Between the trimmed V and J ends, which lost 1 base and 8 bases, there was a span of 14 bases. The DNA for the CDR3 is TGTGCCACCAGCAGAGGACGGGGAGAGATAGGGGAGCTGTTTTTT. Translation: CATSRGRGEIGELFF.

DNA of the CDR3: TGTGCCAGCAGCCAAGACCCGACCCGGGCCGGGGAGCTGTTTTTT. Its translation: CASSQDPTRAGELFF. J is TRBJ2-2 and V is TRBV3-1; D remains ambiguous. This CDR3 contains 15 residues. Germline CDR1 LGHDT, CDR2 YNNKEL (reference sequence). V was cut by 0 bases and J by 6 bases, with 11 bases left in between.

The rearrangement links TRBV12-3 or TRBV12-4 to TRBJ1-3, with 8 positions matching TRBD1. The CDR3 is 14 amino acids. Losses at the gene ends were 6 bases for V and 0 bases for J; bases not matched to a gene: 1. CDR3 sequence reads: CASRGTGSGNTIYF. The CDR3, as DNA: TGTGCCAGCAGGGGGACAGGCTCTGGAAACACCATATATTTT.

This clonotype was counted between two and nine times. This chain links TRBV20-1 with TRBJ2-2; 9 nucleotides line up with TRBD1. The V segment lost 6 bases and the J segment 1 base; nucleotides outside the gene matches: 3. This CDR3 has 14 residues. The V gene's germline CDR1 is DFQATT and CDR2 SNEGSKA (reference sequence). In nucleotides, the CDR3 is TGCAGTGCCTTGGGACAGGGGAACACCGGGGAGCTGTTTTTT. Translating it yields CSALGQGNTGELFF.

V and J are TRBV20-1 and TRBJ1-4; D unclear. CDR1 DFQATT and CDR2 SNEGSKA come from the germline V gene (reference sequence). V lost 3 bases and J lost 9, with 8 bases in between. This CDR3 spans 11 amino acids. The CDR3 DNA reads TGCAGTGCTAGCCAGGATAAAAAACTGTTTTTT. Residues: CSASQDKKLFF.

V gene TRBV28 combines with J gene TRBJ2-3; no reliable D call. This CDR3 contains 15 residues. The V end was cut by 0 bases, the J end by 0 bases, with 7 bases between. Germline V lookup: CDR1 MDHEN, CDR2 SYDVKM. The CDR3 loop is CASSLWYPSTDTQYF. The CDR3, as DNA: TGTGCCAGCAGTTTATGGTACCCTAGCACAGATACGCAGTATTTT.

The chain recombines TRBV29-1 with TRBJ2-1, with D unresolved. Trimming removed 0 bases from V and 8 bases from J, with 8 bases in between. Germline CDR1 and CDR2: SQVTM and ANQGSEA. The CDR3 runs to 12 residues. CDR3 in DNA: TGCAGCGTTGAAGACGGCATCTATGAGCAGTTCTTC. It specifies CSVEDGIYEQFF.

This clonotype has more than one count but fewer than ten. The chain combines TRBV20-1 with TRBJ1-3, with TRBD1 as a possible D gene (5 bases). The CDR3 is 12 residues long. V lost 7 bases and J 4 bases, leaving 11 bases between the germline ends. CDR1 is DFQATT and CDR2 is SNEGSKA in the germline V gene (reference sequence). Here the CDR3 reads CSGEAGGNTIYF. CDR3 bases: TGCAGTGGAGAGGCAGGGGGAAACACCATATATTTT.

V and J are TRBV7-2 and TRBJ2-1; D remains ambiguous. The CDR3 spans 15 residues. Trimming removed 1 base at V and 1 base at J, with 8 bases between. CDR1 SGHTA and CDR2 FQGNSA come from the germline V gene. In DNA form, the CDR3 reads TGTGCCAGCAGCTTAGTCCCAGCTTCCTACAATGAGCAGTTCTTC. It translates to CASSLVPASYNEQFF.

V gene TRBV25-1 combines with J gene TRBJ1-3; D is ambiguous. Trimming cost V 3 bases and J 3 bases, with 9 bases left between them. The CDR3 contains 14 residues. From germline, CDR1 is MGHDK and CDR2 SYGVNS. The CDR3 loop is CASSDRLFGNTIYF. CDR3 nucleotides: TGTGCCAGCAGTGACAGGCTTTTTGGAAACACCATATATTTT.

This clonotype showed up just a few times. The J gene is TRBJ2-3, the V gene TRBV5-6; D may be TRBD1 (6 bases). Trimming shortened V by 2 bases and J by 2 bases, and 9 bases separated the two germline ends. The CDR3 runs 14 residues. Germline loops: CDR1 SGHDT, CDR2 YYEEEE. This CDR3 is CASSFRGYTDTQYF. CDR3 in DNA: TGTGCCAGCAGCTTCAGGGGATACACAGATACGCAGTATTTT.

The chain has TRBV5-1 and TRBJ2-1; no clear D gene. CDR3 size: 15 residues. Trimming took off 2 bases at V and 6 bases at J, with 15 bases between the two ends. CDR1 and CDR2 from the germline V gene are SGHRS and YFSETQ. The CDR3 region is CASSFTGQNLNEQFF. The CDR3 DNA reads TGCGCCAGCAGCTTTACGGGCCAGAACCTCAATGAGCAGTTCTTC. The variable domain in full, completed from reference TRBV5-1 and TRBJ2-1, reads KAGVTQTPRYLIKTRGQQVTLSCSPISGHRSVSWYQQTPGQGLQFLFEYFSETQRNKGNFPGRFSGRQFSNSRSEMNVSTLELGDSALYLCASSFTGQNLNEQFFGPGTRLTVL.

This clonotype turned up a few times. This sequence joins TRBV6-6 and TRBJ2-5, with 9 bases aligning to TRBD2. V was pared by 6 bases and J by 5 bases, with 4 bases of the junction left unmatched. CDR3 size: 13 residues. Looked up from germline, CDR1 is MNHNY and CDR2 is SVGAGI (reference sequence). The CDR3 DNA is TGTGCCAGCAGCCGGACTAGCGTGGAGACCCAGTACTTC. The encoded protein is CASSRTSVETQYF.

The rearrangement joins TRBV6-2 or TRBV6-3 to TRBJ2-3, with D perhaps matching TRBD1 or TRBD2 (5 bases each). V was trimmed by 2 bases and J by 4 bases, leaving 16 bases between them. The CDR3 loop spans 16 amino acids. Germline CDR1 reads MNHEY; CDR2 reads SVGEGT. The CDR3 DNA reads TGTGCCAGCAGTTACGGCGGGCAGGGAAGGGCAGATACGCAGTATTTT. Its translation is CASSYGGQGRADTQYF.

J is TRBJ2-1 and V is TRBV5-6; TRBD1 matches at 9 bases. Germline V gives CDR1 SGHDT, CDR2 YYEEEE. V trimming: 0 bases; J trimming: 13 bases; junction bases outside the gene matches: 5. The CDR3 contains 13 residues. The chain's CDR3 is CASSLVGDRAQFF. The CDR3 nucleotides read TGTGCCAGCAGCTTGGTAGGGGACAGGGCACAGTTCTTC.

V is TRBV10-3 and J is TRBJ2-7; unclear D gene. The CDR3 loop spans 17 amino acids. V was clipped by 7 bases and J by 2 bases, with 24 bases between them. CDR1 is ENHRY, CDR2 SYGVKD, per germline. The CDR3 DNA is TGTGCCATCAAGAAGGTGCATAGGTTTTCTACTACCTACGAGCAGTACTTC. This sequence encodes CAIKKVHRFSTTYEQYF.

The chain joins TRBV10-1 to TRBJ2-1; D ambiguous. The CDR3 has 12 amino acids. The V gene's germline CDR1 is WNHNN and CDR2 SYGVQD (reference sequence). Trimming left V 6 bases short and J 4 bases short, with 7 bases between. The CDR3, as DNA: TGCGCCAGCAGCGGCCAGTACAATGAGCAGTTCTTC. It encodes CASSGQYNEQFF.

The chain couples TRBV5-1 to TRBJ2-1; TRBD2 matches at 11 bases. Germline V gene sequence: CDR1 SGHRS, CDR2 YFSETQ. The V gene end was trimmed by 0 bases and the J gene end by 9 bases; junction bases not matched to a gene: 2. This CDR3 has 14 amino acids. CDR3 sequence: CASSLGLAGLEQFF. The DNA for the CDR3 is TGCGCCAGCAGCTTGGGACTAGCGGGACTTGAGCAGTTCTTC. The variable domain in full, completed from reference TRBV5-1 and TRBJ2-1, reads KAGVTQTPRYLIKTRGQQVTLSCSPISGHRSVSWYQQTPGQGLQFLFEYFSETQRNKGNFPGRFSGRQFSNSRSEMNVSTLELGDSALYLCASSLGLAGLEQFFGPGTRLTVL.

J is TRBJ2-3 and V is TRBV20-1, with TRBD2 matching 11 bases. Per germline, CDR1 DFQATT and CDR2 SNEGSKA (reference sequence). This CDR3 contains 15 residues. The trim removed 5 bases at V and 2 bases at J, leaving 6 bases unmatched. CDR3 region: CSALRLAGLTDTQYF. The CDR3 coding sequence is TGCAGTGCTTTGCGACTAGCGGGGCTCACAGATACGCAGTATTTT.

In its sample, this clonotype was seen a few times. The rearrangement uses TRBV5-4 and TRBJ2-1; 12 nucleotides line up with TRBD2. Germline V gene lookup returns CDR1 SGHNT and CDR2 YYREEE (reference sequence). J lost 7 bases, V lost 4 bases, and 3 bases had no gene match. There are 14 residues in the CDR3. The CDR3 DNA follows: TGTGCCAGCAGCGAAACTAGCGGGAGGAATGAGCAGTTCTTC. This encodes CASSETSGRNEQFF. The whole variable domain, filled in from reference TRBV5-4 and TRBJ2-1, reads ETGVTQSPTHLIKTRGQQVTLRCSSQSGHNTVSWYQQALGQGPQFIFQYYREEENGRGNFPPRFSGLQFPNYSSELNVNALELDDSALYLCASSETSGRNEQFFGPGTRLTVL.

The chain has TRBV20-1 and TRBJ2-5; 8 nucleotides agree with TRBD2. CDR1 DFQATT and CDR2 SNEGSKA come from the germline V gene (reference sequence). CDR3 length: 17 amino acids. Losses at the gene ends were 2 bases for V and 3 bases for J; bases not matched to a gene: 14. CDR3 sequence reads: CSARSTESGRHEETQYF. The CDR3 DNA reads TGCAGTGCTAGATCGACCGAAAGCGGGAGACATGAAGAGACCCAGTACTTC.

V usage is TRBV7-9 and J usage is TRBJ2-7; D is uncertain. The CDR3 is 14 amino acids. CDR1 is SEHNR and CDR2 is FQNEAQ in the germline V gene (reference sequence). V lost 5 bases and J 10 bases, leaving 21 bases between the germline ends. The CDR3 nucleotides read TGTGCCAGCAGCCCCCCCGGTGGGCAAGGCGACCAGTACTTC. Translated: CASSPPGGQGDQYF.

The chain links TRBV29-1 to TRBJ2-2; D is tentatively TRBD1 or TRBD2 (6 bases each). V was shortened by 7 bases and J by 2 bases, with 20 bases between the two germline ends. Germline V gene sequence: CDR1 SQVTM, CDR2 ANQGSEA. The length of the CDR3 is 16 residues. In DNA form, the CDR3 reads TGCAGCGGCGGGGCCCGAGGGGGAGGCAACACCGGGGAGCTGTTTTTT. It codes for CSGGARGGGNTGELFF.

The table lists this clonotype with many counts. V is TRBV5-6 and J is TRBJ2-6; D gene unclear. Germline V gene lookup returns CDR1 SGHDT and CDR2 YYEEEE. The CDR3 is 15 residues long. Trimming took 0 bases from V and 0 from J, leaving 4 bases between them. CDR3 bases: TGTGCCAGCAGCTTGGATCACTCTGGGGCCAACGTCCTGACTTTC. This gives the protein CASSLDHSGANVLTF.

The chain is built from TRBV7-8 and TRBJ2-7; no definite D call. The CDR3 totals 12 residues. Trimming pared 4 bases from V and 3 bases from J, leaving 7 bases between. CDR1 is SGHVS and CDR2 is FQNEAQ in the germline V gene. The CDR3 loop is CASSSKFYEQYF. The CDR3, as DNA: TGTGCCAGCAGCTCAAAATTCTACGAGCAGTACTTC.

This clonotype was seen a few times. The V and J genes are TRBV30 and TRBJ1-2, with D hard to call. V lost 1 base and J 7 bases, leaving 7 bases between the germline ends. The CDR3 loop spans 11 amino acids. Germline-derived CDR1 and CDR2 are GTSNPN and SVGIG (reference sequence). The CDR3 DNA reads TGTGCCTGGAGTGGGAGGGCTGGCTACACCTTC. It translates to CAWSGRAGYTF.

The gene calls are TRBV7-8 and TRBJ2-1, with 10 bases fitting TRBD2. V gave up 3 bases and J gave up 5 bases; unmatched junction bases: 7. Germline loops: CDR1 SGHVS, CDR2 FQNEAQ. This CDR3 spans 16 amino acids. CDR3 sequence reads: CASSLDRSGRDNEQFF. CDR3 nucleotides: TGTGCCAGCAGCTTGGATCGGAGCGGGAGGGACAATGAGCAGTTCTTC. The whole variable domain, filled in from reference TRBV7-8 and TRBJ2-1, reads GAGVSQSPRYKVAKRGQDVALRCDPISGHVSLFWYQQALGQGPEFLTYFQNEAQLDKSGLPSDRFFAERPEGSVSTLKIQRTQQEDSAVYLCASSLDRSGRDNEQFFGPGTRLTVL.

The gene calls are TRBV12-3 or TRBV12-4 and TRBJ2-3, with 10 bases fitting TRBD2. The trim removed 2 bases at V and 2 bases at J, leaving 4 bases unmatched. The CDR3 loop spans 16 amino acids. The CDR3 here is CASSLRLAGPTDTQYF. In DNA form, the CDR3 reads TGTGCCAGCAGTTTAAGACTAGCGGGCCCCACAGATACGCAGTATTTT.

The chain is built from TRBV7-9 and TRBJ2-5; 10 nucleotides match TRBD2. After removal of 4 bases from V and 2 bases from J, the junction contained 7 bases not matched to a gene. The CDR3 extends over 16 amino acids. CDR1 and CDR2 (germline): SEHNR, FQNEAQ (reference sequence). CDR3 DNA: TGTGCCAGCAGCTCTGCTATGACTAGCGGGCAAGAGACCCAGTACTTC. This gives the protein CASSSAMTSGQETQYF.